The present entry profiles one T cell receptor (beta chain) with its context. What it recognizes is unknown. This sample stems from a study of cytomegalovirus exposure and HLA in healthy donors. Study-level background: Early released data comprised tens of millions of unique TCRs from HLA-typed donors. Study-wide results and limits: HLA alleles were associated with some 16,000 TCR beta sequences in a later analysis at 0.05 false discovery rate. When analyzed later, the rates of TCR association showed variation by HLA locus, with DRB1 the most and HLA-C the fewest. In the analysis, some V segments, TRBV6-2 and TRBV6-3 included, were excluded as indistinguishable.

Germline CDR1 reads MNHEY; CDR2 reads SVGAGI. The V and J ends lost 7 bases and 3 bases respectively, with 18 bases between them. CDR3 length equals 15 residues. PCR used 60 Vbeta primers and 13 Jbeta primers. The method was immunoSEQ multiplex PCR; TCRdb's version includes in-frame clones alone and lacks a portion of them. The table lists around 100,000 clones. The clonotype was recovered from a middle-aged man in good health and CMV-seronegative. The rearrangement joins TRBV6-5 to TRBJ1-2; D call uncertain. The sample comprised PBMCs. DNA for the CDR3: TGTGCCAGCAACACAAACGCGGAGGGTTACTATGGCTACACCTTC. Residues: CASNTNAEGYYGYTF.